This TCR beta chain was retrieved from a study of blood T cell repertoires in COVID-19. This clone was counted between two and nine times. This CDR3 contains 13 residues. V shed 5 bases and J shed 12 bases, with 19 bases lying between them. Sequencing used immunoSEQ multiplex PCR; TCRdb keeps in-frame clones, though not all of them. This table holds over 150,000 clones, over 75% found once. Sequencing input: peripheral blood. The clonotype was recovered from a woman between 70 and 85 years old with acute or convalescent COVID-19. The V and J genes are TRBV12-3 or TRBV12-4 and TRBJ1-1; possibly TRBD1 for D (6 bases). The CDR3 protein is CASSLSTGKTSFF. CDR3 DNA: TGTGCCAGCAGTCTCTCCACAGGGAAGACTTCTTTCTTT.